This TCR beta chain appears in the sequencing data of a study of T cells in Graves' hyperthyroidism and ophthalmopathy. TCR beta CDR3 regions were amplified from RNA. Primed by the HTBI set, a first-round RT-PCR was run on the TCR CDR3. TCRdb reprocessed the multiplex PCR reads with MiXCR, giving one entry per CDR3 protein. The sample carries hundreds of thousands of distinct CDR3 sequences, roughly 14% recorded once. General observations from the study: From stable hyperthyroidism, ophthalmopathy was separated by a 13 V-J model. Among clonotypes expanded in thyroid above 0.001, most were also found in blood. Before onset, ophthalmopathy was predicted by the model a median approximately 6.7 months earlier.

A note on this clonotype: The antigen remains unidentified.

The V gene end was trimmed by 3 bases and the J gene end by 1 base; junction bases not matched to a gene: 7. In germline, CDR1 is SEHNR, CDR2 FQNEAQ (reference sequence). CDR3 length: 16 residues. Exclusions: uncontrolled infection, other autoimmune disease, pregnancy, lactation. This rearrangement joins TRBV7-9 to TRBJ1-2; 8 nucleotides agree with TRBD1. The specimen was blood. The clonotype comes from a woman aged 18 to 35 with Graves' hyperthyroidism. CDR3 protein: CASSFFLTGVNYGYTF. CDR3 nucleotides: TGTGCCAGCAGCTTCTTCTTGACAGGGGTTAACTATGGCTACACCTTC. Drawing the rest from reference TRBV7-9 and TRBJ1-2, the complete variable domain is DTGVSQNPRHKITKRGQNVTFRCDPISEHNRLYWYRQTLGQGPEFLTYFQNEAQLEKSRLLSDRFSAERPKGSFSTLEIQRTEQGDSAMYLCASSFFLTGVNYGYTFGSGTRLTVV.